Listed here is a single T cell receptor beta chain. Antigen unknown. V was clipped by 2 bases and J by 9 bases; unmatched bases: 4. The CDR3 has 13 amino acids. The germline CDR1 and CDR2 sequences are SQVTM and ANQGSEA. The test was conducted at deep level. Only in-frame clones appear in the TCRdb table, and some are missing; sequencing was by immunoSEQ multiplex PCR. The sample comprises roughly 1,500,000 clones, approximately 98% of which are singletons, and approximately 0.45% rests with the top ten. The data originate from a study of shared clonotypes between healthy human individuals. Whole-study results and caveats: It was anticipated that sequencing depth would influence how many clonotypes donors shared.

The rearrangement joins TRBV29-1 to TRBJ1-5, with TRBD1 identical over 10 bases. Sequencing was carried out using naive CD4+ T cells sorted from blood. As for subset: CD45RA+ positively selected. The sequence was obtained from a man younger than 40 in good health. Here the CDR3 reads CSVELTGGLPQHF. In DNA, the CDR3 is TGCAGCGTTGAACTGACAGGGGGCTTGCCCCAGCATTTT.